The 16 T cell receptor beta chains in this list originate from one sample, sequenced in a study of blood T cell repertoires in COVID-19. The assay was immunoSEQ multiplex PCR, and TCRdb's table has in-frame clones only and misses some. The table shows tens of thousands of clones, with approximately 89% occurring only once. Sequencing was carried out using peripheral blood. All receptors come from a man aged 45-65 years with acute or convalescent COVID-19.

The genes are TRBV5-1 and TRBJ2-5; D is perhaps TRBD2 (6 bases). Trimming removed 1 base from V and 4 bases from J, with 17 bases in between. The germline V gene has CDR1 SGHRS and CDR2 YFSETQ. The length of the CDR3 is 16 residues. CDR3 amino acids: CASSLSPAGQSETQYF. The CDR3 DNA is TGCGCCAGCAGCTTGAGCCCAGCGGGTCAATCAGAGACCCAGTACTTC.

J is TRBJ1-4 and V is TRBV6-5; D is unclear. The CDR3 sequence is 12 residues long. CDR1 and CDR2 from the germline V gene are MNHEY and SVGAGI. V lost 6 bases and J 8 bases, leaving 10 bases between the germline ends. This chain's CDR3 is CASRGPGEKLFF. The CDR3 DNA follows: TGTGCCAGCAGAGGTCCCGGGGAAAAACTGTTTTTT.

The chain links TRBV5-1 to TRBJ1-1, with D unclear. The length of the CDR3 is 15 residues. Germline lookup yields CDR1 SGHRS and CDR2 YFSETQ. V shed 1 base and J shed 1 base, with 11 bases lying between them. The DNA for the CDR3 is TGCGCCAGCAGCTTGTTTGCAGGAGGGAACACTGAAGCTTTCTTT. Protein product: CASSLFAGGNTEAFF. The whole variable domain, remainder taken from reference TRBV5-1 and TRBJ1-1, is KAGVTQTPRYLIKTRGQQVTLSCSPISGHRSVSWYQQTPGQGLQFLFEYFSETQRNKGNFPGRFSGRQFSNSRSEMNVSTLELGDSALYLCASSLFAGGNTEAFFGQGTRLTVV.

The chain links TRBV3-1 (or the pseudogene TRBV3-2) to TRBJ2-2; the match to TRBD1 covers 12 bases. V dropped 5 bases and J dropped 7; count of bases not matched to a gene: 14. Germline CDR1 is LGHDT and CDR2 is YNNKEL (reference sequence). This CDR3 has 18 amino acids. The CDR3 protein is CASSADLGQGASGGELFF. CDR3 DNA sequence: TGTGCCAGCAGCGCTGACCTGGGACAGGGGGCGTCAGGCGGGGAGCTGTTTTTT.

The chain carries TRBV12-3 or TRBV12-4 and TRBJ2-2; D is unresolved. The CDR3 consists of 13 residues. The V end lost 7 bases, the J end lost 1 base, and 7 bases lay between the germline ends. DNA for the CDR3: TGTGCCAGCAACAATTGGAACACCGGGGAGCTGTTTTTT. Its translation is CASNNWNTGELFF.

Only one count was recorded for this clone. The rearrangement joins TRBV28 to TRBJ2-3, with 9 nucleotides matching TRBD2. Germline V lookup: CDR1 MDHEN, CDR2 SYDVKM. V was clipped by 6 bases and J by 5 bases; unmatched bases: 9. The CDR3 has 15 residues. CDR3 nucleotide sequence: TGTGCCAGCAGCTCAAGAGCGGGGGGCATAGATACGCAGTATTTT. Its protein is CASSSRAGGIDTQYF.

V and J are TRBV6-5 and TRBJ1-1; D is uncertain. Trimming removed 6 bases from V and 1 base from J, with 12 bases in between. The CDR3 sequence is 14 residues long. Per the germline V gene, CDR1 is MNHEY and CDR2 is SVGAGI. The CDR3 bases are TGTGCCAGCAGCTATGAGAGTCGGAACACTGAAGCTTTCTTT. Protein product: CASSYESRNTEAFF.

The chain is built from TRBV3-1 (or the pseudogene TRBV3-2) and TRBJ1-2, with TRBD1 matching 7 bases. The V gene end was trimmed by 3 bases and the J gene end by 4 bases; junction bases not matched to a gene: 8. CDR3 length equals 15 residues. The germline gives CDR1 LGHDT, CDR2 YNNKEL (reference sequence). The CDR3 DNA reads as TGTGCCAGCAGCCAGTTACAGGGGTCGCCCTATGGCTACACCTTC. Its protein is CASSQLQGSPYGYTF.

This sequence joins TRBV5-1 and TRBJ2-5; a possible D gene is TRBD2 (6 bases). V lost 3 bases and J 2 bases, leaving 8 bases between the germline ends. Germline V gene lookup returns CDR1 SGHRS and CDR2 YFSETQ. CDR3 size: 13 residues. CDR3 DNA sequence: TGCGCCAGCAGCTCTAGCGATCAAGAGACCCAGTACTTC. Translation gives CASSSSDQETQYF.

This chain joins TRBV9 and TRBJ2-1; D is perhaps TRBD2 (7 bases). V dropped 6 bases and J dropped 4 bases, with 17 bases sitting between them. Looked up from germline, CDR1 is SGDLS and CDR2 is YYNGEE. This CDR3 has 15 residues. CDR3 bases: TGTGCCAGCAATTCTGCGGGGGCCCATTACAATGAGCAGTTCTTC. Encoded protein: CASNSAGAHYNEQFF.

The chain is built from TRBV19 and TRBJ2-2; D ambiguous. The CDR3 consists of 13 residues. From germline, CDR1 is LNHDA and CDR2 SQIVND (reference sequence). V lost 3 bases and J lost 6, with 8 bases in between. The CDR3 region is CASSIQSSGELFF. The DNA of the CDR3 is TGTGCCAGTAGTATCCAGTCATCCGGGGAGCTGTTTTTT.

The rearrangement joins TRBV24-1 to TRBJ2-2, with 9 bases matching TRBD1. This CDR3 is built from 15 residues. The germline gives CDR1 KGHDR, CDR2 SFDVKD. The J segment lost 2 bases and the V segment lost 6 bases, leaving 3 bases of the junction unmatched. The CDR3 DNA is TGTGCCACCAGTCCGGGACAGGGAAACACCGGGGAGCTGTTTTTT. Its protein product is CATSPGQGNTGELFF.

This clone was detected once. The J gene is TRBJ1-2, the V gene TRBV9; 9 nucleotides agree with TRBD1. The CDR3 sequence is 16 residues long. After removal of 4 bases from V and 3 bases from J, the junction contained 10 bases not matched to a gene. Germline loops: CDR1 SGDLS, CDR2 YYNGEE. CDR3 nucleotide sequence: TGTGCCAGCAGCTCCGGGACAGGGTGGCGAGACTATGGCTACACCTTC. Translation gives CASSSGTGWRDYGYTF.

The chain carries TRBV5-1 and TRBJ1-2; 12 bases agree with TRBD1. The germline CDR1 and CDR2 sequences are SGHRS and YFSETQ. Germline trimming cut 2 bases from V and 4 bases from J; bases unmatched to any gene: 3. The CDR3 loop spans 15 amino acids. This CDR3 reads CASSFGTGGSYGYTF. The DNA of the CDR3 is TGCGCCAGCAGCTTTGGGACAGGGGGCAGCTATGGCTACACCTTC.

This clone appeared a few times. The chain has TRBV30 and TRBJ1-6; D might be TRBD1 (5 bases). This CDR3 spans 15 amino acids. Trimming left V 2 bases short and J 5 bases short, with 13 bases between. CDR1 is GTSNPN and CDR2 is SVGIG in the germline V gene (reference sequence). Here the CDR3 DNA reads TGTGCCTGGAGTTTCGGGCTCAGGGATAATTCACCCCTCCACTTT. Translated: CAWSFGLRDNSPLHF.

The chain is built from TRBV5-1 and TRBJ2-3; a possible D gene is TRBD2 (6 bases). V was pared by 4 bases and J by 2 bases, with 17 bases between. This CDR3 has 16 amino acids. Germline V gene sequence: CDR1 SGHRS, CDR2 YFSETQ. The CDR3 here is CASSPGLRGVTDTQYF. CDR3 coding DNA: TGCGCCAGCAGCCCCGGACTACGAGGAGTCACAGATACGCAGTATTTT.